The entry below describes one T cell receptor beta chain. In the authors' methods: Amplification from reference gene primers served as the basis for estimated nucleated cell counts. Profiled with immunoSEQ multiplex PCR; TCRdb holds only in-frame clones, not every one. V and J calls and clone size follow that table, whereas D and trimming were derived from the DNA. Here the sample spans roughly 52,000 clones, 88% being singletons. The CDR3 sequence is 12 residues long. Trimming shortened V by 8 bases and J by 3 bases, and 8 bases separated the two germline ends. The germline CDR1 and CDR2 sequences are ENHRY and SYGVKD. This specimen belongs to a study of blood T cell repertoires in COVID-19. Study details: Acute-phase and convalescent COVID-19 samples originated in the United States, Italy and Spain.

The TCR comes from a man between 60 and 75 years old with active COVID-19. The rearrangement uses TRBV10-3 and TRBJ1-5; a weak D match, TRBD1 (5 bases). Sequenced material: peripheral blood. The CDR3 is CAIGGANQPQHF. The CDR3 DNA reads TGTGCCATCGGCGGGGCCAATCAGCCCCAGCATTTT.